This TCR beta chain was documented in a study of shared clonotypes between healthy human individuals. This clone appeared once. Additional DNA sequences in this sample encode the identical CDR3. This CDR3 is 15 amino acids long. Germline CDR1 and CDR2: MNHEY and SMNVEV (reference sequence). V lost 5 bases, J lost 5 bases, and 7 bases stayed unmatched. CD45RO-negative cells were positively selected for CCR7, leaving out terminally differentiated effector memory CD45RA+ cells. Using immunoSEQ multiplex PCR, the repertoire was profiled, and TCRdb retains in-frame clones only, with some absent. The table includes around 2,000,000 clones, about 95% detected once.

This clonotype was sampled from a man between 18 and 35 years old in good health. The J gene is TRBJ2-5, the V gene TRBV27, with 11 bases that match TRBD2. The sequenced sample was naive CD8+ T cells sorted from blood. In DNA form, the CDR3 reads TGTGCCAGCAGTCCGGGGACTAGCGGAGGGGAGACCCAGTACTTC. Its protein product is CASSPGTSGGETQYF.